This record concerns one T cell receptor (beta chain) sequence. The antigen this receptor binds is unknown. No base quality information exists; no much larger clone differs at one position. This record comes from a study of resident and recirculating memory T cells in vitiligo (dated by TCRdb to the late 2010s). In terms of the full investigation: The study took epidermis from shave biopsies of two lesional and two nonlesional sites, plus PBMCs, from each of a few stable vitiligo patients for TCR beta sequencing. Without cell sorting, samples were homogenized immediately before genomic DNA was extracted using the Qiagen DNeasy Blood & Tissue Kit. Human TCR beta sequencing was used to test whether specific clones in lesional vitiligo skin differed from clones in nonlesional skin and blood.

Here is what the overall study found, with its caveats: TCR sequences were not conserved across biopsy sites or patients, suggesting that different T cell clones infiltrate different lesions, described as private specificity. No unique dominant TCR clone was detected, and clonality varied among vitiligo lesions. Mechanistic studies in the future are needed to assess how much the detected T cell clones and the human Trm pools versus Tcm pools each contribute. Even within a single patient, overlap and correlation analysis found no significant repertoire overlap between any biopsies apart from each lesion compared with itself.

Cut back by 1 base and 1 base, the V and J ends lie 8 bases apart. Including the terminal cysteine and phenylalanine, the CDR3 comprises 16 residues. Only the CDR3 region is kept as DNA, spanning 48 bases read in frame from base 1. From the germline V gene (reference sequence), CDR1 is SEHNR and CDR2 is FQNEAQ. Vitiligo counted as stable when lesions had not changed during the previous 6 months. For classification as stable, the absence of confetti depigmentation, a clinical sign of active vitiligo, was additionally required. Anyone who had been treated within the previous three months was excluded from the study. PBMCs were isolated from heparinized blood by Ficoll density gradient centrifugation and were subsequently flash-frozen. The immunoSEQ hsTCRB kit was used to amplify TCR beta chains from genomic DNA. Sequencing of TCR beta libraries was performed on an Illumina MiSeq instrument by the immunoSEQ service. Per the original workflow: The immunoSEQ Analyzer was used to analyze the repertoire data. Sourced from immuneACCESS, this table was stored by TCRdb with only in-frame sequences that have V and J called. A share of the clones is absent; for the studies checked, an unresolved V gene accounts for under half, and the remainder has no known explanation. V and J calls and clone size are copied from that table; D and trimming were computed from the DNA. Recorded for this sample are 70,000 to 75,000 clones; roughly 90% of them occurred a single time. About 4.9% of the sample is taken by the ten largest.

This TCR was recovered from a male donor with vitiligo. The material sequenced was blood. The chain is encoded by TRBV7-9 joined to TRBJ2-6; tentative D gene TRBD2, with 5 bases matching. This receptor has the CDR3 CASSLGGGSGANVLTF. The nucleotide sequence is TGTGCCAGCAGCTTAGGAGGCGGGTCTGGGGCCAACGTCCTGACTTTC.